This TCR beta chain is drawn from a study of T cell responses to AZD1222 COVID-19 vaccine. Findings of the study overall: Of spike-specific TCRs, nearly half reportedly target regions left unmutated in variants. Clonal diversity was possibly underestimated, and the donors were mostly white British, with more females. Mapped onto spike, vaccine-associated CD4 TCRs spanned it and were dominant at 160-218 and 743-854.

Measured with immunoSEQ multiplex PCR; TCRdb has only the in-frame clones, and not every one. Counted here are around 170,000 clones, less than 95% occurring once; the ten biggest clones make up about 4.4%. The CDR3 covers 19 residues. V lost 5 bases, J lost 0 bases, and 13 bases stayed unmatched. The germline V gene has CDR1 SGHNT and CDR2 YENEEA. Turning to this clone: Its antigen remains unknown.

V usage is TRBV11-3 and J usage is TRBJ2-1, with 10 bases aligning to TRBD2. Sample: peripheral blood, taken on day 0 of AZD1222 vaccination. This clonotype was obtained from an adult in good health. The DNA for the CDR3 is TGTGCCAGCAGCAGCGATGGGACTAGCGTCCAGAGCTCCTACAATGAGCAGTTCTTC. Translated, it gives CASSSDGTSVQSSYNEQFF.